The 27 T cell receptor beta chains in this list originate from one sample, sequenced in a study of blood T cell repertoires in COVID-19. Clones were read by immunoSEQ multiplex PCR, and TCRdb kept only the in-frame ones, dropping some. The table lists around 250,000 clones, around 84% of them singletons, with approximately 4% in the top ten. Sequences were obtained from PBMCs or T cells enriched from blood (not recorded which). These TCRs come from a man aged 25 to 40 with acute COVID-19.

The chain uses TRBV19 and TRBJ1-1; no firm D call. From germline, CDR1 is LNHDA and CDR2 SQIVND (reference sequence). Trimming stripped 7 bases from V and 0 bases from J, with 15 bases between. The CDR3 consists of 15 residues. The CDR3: CASTSGPLMNTEAFF. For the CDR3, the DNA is TGTGCCAGTACCAGCGGGCCACTCATGAACACTGAAGCTTTCTTT.

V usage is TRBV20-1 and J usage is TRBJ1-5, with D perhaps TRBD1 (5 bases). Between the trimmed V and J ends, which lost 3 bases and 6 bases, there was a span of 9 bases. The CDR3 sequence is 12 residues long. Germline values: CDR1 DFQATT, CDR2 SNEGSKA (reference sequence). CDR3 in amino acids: CSASQGSQPQHF. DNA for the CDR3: TGCAGTGCTAGTCAGGGATCTCAGCCCCAGCATTTT.

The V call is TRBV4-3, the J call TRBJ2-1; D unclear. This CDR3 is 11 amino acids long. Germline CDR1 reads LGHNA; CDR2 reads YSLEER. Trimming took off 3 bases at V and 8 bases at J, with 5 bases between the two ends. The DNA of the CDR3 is TGCGCCAGCAGCCACCGGGATGAGCAGTTCTTC. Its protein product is CASSHRDEQFF.

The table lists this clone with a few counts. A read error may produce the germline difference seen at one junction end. Here the CDR3 DNA reads TGTGCCAGCAATCATGGACAGATCACCGGGGAGCTGTTTTTT. Translation: CASNHGQITGELFF. V and J are TRBV5-1 and TRBJ2-2, with D possibly being TRBD1 (6 bases). The CDR3 sequence is 14 residues long. Germline CDR1 reads SGHRS; CDR2 reads YFSETQ.

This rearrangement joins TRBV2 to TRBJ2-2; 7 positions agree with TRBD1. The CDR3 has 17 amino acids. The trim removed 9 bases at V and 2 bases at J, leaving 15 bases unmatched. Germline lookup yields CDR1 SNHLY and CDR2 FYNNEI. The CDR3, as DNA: TGTGCCAGTAAGCCACCGGGACAGCCAATCAACACCGGGGAGCTGTTTTTT. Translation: CASKPPGQPINTGELFF.

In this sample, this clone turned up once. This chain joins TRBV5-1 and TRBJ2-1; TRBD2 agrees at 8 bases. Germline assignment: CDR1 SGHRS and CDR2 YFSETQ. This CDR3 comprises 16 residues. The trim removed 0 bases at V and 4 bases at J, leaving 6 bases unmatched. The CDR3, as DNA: TGCGCCAGCAGCTTGGTCGTTAGCGGGGCTTACAATGAGCAGTTCTTC. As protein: CASSLVVSGAYNEQFF.

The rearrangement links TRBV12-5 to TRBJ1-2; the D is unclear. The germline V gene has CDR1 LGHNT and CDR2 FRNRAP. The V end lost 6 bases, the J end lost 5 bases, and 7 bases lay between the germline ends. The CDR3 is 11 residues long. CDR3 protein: CASGTTYGYTF. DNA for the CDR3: TGTGCTAGTGGCACAACGTATGGCTACACCTTC. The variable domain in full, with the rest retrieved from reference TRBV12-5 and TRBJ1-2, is DARVTQTPRHKVTEMGQEVTMRCQPILGHNTVFWYRQTMMQGLELLAYFRNRAPLDDSGMPKDRFSAEMPDATLATLKIQPSEPRDSAVYFCASGTTYGYTFGSGTRLTVV.

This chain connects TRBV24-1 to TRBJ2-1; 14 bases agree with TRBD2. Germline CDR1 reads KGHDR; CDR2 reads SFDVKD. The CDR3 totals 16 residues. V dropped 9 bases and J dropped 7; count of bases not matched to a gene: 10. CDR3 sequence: CATGKATSGRVNEQFF. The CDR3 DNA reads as TGTGCCACCGGTAAAGCGACTAGCGGGAGGGTAAATGAGCAGTTCTTC.

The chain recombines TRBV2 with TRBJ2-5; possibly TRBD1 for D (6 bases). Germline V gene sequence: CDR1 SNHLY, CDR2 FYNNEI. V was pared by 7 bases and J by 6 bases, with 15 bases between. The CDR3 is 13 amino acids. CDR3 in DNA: TGTGCCAGCAATCCGCCGGGACACCAGACCCAGTACTTC. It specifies CASNPPGHQTQYF.

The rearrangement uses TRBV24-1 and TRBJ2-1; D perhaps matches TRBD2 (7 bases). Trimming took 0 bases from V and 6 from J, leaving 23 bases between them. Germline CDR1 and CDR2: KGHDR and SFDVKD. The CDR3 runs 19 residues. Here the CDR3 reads CATSDLAPSGGRGLNEQFF. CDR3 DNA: TGTGCCACCAGTGATTTGGCCCCCTCCGGGGGGCGCGGACTCAATGAGCAGTTCTTC.

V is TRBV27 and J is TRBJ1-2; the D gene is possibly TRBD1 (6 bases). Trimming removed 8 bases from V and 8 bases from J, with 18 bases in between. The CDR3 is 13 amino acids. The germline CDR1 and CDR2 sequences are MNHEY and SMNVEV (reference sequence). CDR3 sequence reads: CASRAAGEGGYTF. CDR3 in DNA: TGTGCCAGCCGGGCGGCAGGGGAGGGCGGCTACACCTTC.

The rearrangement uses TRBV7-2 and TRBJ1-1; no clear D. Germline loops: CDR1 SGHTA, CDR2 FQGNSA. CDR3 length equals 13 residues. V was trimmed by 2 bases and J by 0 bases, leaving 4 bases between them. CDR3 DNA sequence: TGTGCCAGCAGCTTAAGCATGAACACTGAAGCTTTCTTT. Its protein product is CASSLSMNTEAFF. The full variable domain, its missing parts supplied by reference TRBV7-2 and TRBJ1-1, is GAGVSQSPSNKVTEKGKDVELRCDPISGHTALYWYRQSLGQGLEFLIYFQGNSAPDKSGLPSDRFSAERTGGSVSTLTIQRTQQEDSAVYLCASSLSMNTEAFFGQGTRLTVV.

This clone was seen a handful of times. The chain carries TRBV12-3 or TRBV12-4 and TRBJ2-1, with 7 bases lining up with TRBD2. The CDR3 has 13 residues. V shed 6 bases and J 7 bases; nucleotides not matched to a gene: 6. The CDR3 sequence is CASRRTSENEQFF. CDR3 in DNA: TGTGCCAGCAGGCGAACTAGCGAGAATGAGCAGTTCTTC.

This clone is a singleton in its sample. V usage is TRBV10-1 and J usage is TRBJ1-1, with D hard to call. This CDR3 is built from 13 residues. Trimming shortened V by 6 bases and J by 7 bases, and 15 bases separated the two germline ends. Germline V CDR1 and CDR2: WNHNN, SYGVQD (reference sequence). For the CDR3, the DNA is TGCGCCAGCAGCTTGGGAGTAGGATTTGAAGCTTTCTTT. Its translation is CASSLGVGFEAFF.

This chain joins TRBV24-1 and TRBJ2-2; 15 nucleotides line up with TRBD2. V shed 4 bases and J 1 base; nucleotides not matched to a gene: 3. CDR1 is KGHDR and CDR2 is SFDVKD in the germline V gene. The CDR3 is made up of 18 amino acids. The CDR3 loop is CATSDPGLAGGNTGELFF. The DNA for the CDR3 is TGTGCCACCAGTGACCCGGGACTAGCGGGAGGGAACACCGGGGAGCTGTTTTTT.

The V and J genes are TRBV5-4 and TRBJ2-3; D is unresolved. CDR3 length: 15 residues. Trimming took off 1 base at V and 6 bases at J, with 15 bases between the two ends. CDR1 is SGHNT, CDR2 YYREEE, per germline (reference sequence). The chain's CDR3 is CASSLISQPGDTQYF. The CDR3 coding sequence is TGTGCCAGCAGCTTGATTTCGCAACCCGGGGATACGCAGTATTTT.

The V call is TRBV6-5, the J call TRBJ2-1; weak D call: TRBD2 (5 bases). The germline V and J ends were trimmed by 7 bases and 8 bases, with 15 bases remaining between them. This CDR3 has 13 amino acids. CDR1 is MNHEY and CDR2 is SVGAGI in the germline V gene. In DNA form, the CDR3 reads TGTGCCAGCACGGCAACTGCCGGGGATGAGCAGTTCTTC. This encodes CASTATAGDEQFF.

The CDR3, as DNA: TGTGCCAGCAGCTCCCTCGGGGGAGGGGCCGGAAACACCATATATTTT. Protein sequence: CASSSLGGGAGNTIYF. The gene calls are TRBV7-9 and TRBJ1-3; D possibly corresponds to TRBD1 (5 bases). The germline gives CDR1 SEHNR, CDR2 FQNEAQ (reference sequence). This CDR3 has 16 amino acids. Trimming cost V 4 bases and J 4 bases, with 17 bases left between them.

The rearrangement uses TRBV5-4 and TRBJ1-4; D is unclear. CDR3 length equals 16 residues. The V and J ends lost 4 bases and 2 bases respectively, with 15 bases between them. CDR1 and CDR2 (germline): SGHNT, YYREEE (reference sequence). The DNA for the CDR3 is TGTGCCAGCAGCCTCGGACTGGCGGGGACTAATGAAAAACTGTTTTTT. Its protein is CASSLGLAGTNEKLFF.

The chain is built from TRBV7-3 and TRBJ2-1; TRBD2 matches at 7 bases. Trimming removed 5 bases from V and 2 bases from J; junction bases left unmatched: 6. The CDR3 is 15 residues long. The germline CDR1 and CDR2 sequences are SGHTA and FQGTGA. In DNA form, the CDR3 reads TGTGCCAGCAGCCCAGCGGGGCAGGCCTACAATGAGCAGTTCTTC. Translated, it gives CASSPAGQAYNEQFF.

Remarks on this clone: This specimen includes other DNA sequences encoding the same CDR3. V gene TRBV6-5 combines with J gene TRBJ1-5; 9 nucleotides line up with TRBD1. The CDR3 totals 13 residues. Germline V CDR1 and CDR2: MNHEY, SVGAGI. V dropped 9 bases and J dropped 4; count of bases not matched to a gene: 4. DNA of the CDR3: TGTGCCAGTTCGACAGGGGGAAATCAGCCCCAGCATTTT. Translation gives CASSTGGNQPQHF.

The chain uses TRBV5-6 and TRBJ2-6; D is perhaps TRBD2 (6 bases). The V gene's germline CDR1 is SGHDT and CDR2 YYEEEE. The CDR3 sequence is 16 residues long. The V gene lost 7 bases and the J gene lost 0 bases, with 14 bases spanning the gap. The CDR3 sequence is CASLGGLGSGANVLTF. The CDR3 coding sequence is TGTGCCAGCTTGGGGGGATTAGGCTCTGGGGCCAACGTCCTGACTTTC.

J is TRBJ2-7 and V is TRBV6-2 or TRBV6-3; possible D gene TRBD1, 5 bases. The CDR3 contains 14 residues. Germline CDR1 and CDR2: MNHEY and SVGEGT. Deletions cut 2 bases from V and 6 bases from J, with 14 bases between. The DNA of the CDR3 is TGTGCCAGCAGTTACGCCCCCGGACAAGGCGAGCAGTACGTC. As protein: CASSYAPGQGEQYV.

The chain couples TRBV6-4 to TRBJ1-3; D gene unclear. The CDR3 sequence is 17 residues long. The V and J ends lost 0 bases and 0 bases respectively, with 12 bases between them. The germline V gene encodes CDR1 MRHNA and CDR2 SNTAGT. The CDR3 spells CASSDSGRDYSGNTIYF. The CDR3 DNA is TGTGCCAGCAGTGACTCGGGCCGTGATTACTCTGGAAACACCATATATTTT.

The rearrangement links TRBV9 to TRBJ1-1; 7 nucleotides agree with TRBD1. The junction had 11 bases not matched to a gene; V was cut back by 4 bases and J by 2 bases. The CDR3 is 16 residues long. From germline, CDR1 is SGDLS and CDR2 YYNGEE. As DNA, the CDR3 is TGTGCCAGCAGCCTAGGGGGAAACAGGGGAAACACTGAAGCTTTCTTT. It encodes CASSLGGNRGNTEAFF. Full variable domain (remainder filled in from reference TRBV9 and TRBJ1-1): DSGVTQTPKHLITATGQRVTLRCSPRSGDLSVYWYQQSLDQGLQFLIQYYNGEERAKGNILERFSAQQFPDLHSELNLSSLELGDSALYFCASSLGGNRGNTEAFFGQGTRLTVV.

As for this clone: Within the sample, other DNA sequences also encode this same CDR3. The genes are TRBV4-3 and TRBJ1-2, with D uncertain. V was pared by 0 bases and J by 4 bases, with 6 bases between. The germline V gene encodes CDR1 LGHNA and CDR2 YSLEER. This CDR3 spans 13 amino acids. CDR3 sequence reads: CASSQDNSYGYTF. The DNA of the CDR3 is TGCGCCAGCAGCCAAGATAACAGCTATGGCTACACCTTC.

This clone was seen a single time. The CDR3 region is CASSLTGGQNTEAFF. CDR3 bases: TGTGCCAGCAGCCTCACAGGGGGCCAGAACACTGAAGCTTTCTTT. V gene TRBV5-5 combines with J gene TRBJ1-1, with 9 bases aligning to TRBD1. V was pared by 4 bases and J by 1 base, with 5 bases of the junction left unmatched. CDR3 length equals 15 residues. CDR1 and CDR2 (germline): SGHKS, YYEKEE (reference sequence).